These 8 T cell receptor beta chains share one sample of origin, sequenced in a study of T cell repertoires in aging, cancer and after chemotherapy. Peripheral blood genomic DNA, not sorted cells or RNA, was the template. TRB rearrangements spanning V, D and J were amplified using mixed TRB-A/B primers. In TCRdb, the multiplex PCR reads were re-called with MiXCR into one record per CDR3 protein. This table holds about 5,000 distinct CDR3 sequences, 44% found once. Input material: blood. The receptors here all came from a human donor with a blood cancer.

This clonotype was seen a handful of times. The J gene is TRBJ2-2, the V gene TRBV18; TRBD1 aligns across 7 bases. J was trimmed by 2 bases and V by 8 bases; bases with no gene match: 8. This CDR3 has 15 amino acids. Germline CDR1 reads KGHSH; CDR2 reads LQKENI. CDR3 region: CASRSRDRNTGELFF. CDR3 nucleotides: TGTGCCAGCCGGTCCCGGGACAGAAACACCGGGGAGCTGTTTTTT.

CDR3 DNA sequence: TGCGCCAGCAGCAGGAATAGCGGGGGGGCTGGTACAGATACGCAGTATTTT. Translating it yields CASSRNSGGAGTDTQYF. The genes are TRBV5-1 and TRBJ2-3; 11 nucleotides line up with TRBD2. Germline V CDR1 and CDR2: SGHRS, YFSETQ. The CDR3 has 17 residues. The V segment lost 4 bases and the J segment 3 bases; nucleotides outside the gene matches: 10.

The V and J genes are TRBV24-1 and TRBJ2-2, with D possibly TRBD2 on 6 matching bases. This CDR3 has 13 residues. CDR1 is KGHDR and CDR2 is SFDVKD in the germline V gene. Deletions cut 9 bases from V and 1 base from J, with 8 bases between. CDR3 DNA: TGTGCCACCGGGGGGAGGAACACCGGGGAGCTGTTTTTT. Protein: CATGGRNTGELFF.

The chain has TRBV19 and TRBJ1-2, with D tentatively TRBD1 (6 bases). CDR3 length: 15 residues. The V gene's germline CDR1 is LNHDA and CDR2 SQIVND (reference sequence). V lost 6 bases to trimming and J lost 4 bases, with 18 bases between them. CDR3 sequence reads: CASRTPTGQGYGYTF. DNA of the CDR3: TGTGCCAGTAGGACCCCAACAGGGCAGGGCTATGGCTACACCTTC.

V and J are TRBV20-1 and TRBJ2-5; no clear D. The CDR3 is made up of 12 amino acids. V was trimmed by 3 bases and J by 4 bases, leaving 9 bases between them. The germline V gene encodes CDR1 DFQATT and CDR2 SNEGSKA (reference sequence). CDR3 DNA sequence: TGCAGTGCTAGCTCCCTTTTAGAGACCCAGTACTTC. Encoded protein: CSASSLLETQYF.

This chain joins TRBV19 and TRBJ2-5; TRBD1 agrees at 7 bases. The CDR3 is made up of 15 amino acids. After removal of 3 bases from V and 9 bases from J, the junction contained 13 bases not matched to a gene. Per the germline V gene, CDR1 is LNHDA and CDR2 is SQIVND (reference sequence). The DNA for the CDR3 is TGTGCCAGTAGTATTGCCCCTGACAAGGGGGCGGCCCAGTACTTC. It translates to CASSIAPDKGAAQYF.

A note on this clonotype: In this CDR3 the conserved last residue, phenylalanine or tryptophan, is missing, so a read error is likely. V is TRBV7-2 and J is TRBJ2-1; D is possibly TRBD2 (5 bases). V lost 7 bases, J lost 10 bases, and 17 bases lay in between. CDR1 is SGHTA, CDR2 FQGNSA, per germline. The CDR3 loop spans 13 amino acids. The CDR3 loop is CASTEVASLEQFL. The CDR3 nucleotides are TGTGCCAGCACCGAAGTAGCGTCTTTGGAGCAGTTCTTA.

The genes are TRBV7-9 and TRBJ2-1; 10 bases are shared with TRBD1. CDR1 is SEHNR and CDR2 is FQNEAQ in the germline V gene (reference sequence). The CDR3 is 16 amino acids. The ends lost 5 bases at V and 5 bases at J; junction bases unmatched: 9. The CDR3 loop reads CASSARPGQGHNEQFF. The CDR3 DNA follows: TGTGCCAGCAGCGCGAGGCCGGGACAGGGGCACAATGAGCAGTTCTTC.